A selection of T cell receptor beta chains follows, all from one sample in a study of spatial heterogeneity in lung cancer. Via MiXCR, TCRdb re-called the 5' RACE reads, giving one row per CDR3 protein. The repertoire consists of approximately 66,000 distinct CDR3 sequences, with roughly 6.6% occurring once and the leading ten covering roughly 15%. Specimen: PBMCs, collected at surgery. The source of these receptors is a female donor with early-stage non-small cell lung cancer. CDR3s include the opening cysteine and the closing phenylalanine or tryptophan. Each record gives: CDR3 DNA, CDR3 protein, clone size, J gene, V gene, D gene. D genes are given only for firm matches. Clone size is stated in some rows and not others, as once, few, many or a class when expanded.

TGTGCCACCAGAACCCAGGGCACCGGGGAGCTGTTTTTT CATRTQGTGELFF many TRBJ2-2 TRBV24-1 -
TGTGCCAGCAGCAAAGTTCGCGAAGTTACTGAAGCTTTCTTT CASSKVREVTEAFF - TRBJ1-1 TRBV21-1 -
TGTGCCAGCAGCAGACAGGGAACTAACAATGAGCAGTTCTTC CASSRQGTNNEQFF many TRBJ2-1 TRBV9 TRBD1
TGCAGTGCTATTAGGACTAGCGGCCTTTCCTACGAGCAGTACTTC CSAIRTSGLSYEQYF many TRBJ2-7 TRBV20-1 TRBD2
TGTGCCAGCTCACCCGTGACAAACTCGTACCAAGAGACCCAGTACTTC CASSPVTNSYQETQYF many TRBJ2-5 TRBV18 -
TGTGCCAGTAGTCCCGAGGTCCTCCGGGAGACCCAGTACTTC CASSPEVLRETQYF many TRBJ2-5 TRBV19 -
TGCAGCGTTGGAAGCCTCTCAGAGACCCAGTACTTC CSVGSLSETQYF medium-sized TRBJ2-5 TRBV29-1 -
TGTGCCAGCAGTCGGCGAGGGACAGGCAACACTGAAGCTTTCTTT CASSRRGTGNTEAFF few TRBJ1-1 TRBV28 TRBD1
TGTGCCACCAGTGTGGTGGGTGAAAAACTGTTTTTT CATSVVGEKLFF many TRBJ1-4 TRBV24-1 -
TGTGCCAGCACCCTCCCCAGAGGAGGCTACACCTTC CASTLPRGGYTF many TRBJ1-2 TRBV9 -
TGTGCCAGCAGTCTACGGACTAGCGGGAGGCCGTATTTT CASSLRTSGRPYF many TRBJ2-3 TRBV27 TRBD2
TGCGCCAGCAGCGCCGGGGACATGAGCTCTGGGGCCAACGTCCTGACTTTC CASSAGDMSSGANVLTF many TRBJ2-6 TRBV5-1 -
TGTGCCAGCAGTCACTTAGCGGGACACTACGAGCAGTACTTC CASSHLAGHYEQYF - TRBJ2-7 TRBV3-1 TRBD2
TGTGCCACCGGACAAGTACAAGAGACCCAGTACTTC CATGQVQETQYF few TRBJ2-5 TRBV2 -
TGCGCCAGCAGCATCGGGACTAGCGGGGGGAGTGAGCAGTTCTTC CASSIGTSGGSEQFF many TRBJ2-1 TRBV5-1 TRBD2
TGTGCCAGCAGTCCCCCCGGGACAGGGGTCCCCTCCCTCCACTTT CASSPPGTGVPSLHF few TRBJ1-6 TRBV6-1 TRBD1